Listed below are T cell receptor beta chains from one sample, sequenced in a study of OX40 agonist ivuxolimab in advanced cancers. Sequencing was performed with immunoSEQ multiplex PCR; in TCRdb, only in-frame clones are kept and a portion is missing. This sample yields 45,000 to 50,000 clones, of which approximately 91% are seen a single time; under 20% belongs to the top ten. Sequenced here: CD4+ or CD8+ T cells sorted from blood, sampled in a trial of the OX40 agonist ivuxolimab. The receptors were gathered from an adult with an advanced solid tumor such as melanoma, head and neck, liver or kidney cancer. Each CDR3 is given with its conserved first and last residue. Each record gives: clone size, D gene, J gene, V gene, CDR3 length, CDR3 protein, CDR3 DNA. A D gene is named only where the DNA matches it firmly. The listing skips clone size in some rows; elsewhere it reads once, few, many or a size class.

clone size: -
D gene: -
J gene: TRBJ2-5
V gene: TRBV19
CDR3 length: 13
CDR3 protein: CASSIASGETQYF
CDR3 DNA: TGTGCCAGTAGTATAGCATCCGGGGAGACCCAGTACTTC

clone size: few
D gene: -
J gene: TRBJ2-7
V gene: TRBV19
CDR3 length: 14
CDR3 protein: CASTAGRQLDEQYF
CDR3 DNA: TGTGCCAGTACCGCCGGACGGCAATTGGACGAGCAGTACTTC

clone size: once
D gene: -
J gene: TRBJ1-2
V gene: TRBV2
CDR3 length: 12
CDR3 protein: CASIPANYGYTF
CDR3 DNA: TGTGCCAGCATCCCCGCGAACTATGGCTACACCTTC

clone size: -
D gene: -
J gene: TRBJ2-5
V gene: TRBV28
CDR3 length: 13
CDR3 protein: CASSLRVGETQYF
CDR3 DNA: TGTGCCAGCAGTTTACGTGTGGGGGAGACCCAGTACTTC

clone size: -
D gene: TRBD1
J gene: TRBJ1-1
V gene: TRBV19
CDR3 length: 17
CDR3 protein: CASSISPIQGGQSEAFF
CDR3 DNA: TGTGCCAGTAGTATCTCCCCGATCCAGGGGGGACAATCTGAAGCTTTCTTT

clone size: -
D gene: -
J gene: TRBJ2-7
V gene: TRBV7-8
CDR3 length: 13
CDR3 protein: CASSPGPRNEQYF
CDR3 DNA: TGTGCCAGCAGCCCGGGACCCCGTAACGAGCAGTACTTC

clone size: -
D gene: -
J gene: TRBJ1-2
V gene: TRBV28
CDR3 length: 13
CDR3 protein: CASSTGTVYGYTF
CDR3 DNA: TGTGCCAGCAGTACCGGGACGGTCTATGGCTACACCTTC

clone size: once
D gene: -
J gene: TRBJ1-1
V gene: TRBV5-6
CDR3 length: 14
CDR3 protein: CASTYEGLLPEAFF
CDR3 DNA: TGTGCCAGCACTTATGAGGGCCTACTCCCTGAAGCTTTCTTT

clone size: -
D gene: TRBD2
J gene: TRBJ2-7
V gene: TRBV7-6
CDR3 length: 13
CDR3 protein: CASSSGGAYEQYF
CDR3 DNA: TGTGCCAGCAGCTCGGGGGGGGCCTACGAGCAGTACTTC

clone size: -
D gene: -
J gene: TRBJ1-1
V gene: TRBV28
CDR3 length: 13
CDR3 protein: CASSLIVGTEAFF
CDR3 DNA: TGTGCCAGCAGTTTAATCGTGGGGACTGAAGCTTTCTTT

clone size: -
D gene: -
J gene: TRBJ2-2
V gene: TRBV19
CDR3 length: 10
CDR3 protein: CASAAGELFF
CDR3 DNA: TGTGCCAGTGCCGCCGGGGAGCTGTTTTTT

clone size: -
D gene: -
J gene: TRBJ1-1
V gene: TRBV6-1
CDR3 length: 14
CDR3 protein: CASSVGGRATEAFF
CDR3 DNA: TGTGCCAGCAGCGTAGGCGGCAGGGCCACTGAAGCTTTCTTT

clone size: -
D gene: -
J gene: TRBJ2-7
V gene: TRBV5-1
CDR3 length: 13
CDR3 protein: CASSLDLRYEQYF
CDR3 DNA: TGCGCCAGCAGCTTGGATCTGCGGTACGAGCAGTACTTC

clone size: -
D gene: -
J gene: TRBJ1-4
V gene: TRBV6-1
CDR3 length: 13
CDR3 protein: CASSRDQGEKLFF
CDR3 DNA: TGTGCCAGCAGTCGGGATCAAGGGGAAAAACTGTTTTTT

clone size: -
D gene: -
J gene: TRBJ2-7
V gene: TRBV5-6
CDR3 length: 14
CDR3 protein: CASSQEAASYEQYF
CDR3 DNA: TGTGCCAGCAGCCAGGAAGCGGCCTCCTACGAGCAGTACTTC

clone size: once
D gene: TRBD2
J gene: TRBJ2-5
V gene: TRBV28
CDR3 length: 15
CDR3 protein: CASSLGGGGQETQYF
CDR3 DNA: TGTGCCAGCAGTTTAGGGGGGGGAGGGCAAGAGACCCAGTACTTC

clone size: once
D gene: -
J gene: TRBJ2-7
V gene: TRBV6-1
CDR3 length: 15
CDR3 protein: CASSEVLSFPYEQYF
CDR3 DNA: TGTGCCAGCAGTGAAGTCTTGAGCTTCCCCTACGAGCAGTACTTC

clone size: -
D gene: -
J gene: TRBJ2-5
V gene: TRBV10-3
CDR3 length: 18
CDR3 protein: CAISESYTLTGPEETQYF
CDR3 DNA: TGTGCCATCAGTGAGTCGTATACCCTGACAGGACCCGAGGAGACCCAGTACTTC

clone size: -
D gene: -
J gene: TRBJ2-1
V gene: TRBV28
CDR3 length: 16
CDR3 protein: CASSSRDSSWGREQFF
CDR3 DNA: TGTGCCAGCAGTTCCCGGGACTCCTCGTGGGGGAGGGAGCAGTTCTTC

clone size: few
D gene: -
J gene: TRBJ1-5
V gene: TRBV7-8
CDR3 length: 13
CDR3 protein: CASSGRVLQPQHF
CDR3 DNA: TGTGCCAGCAGCGGCAGGGTTTTACAGCCCCAGCATTTT

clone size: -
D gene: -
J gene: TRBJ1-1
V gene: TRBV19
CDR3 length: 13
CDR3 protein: CASSSGEGTEAFF
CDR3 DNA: TGTGCCAGTAGTAGCGGGGAGGGCACTGAAGCTTTCTTT

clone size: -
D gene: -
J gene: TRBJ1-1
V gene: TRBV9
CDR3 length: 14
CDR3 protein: CASRSGGDSTEAFF
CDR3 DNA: TGTGCCAGCAGGTCGGGGGGCGATAGCACTGAAGCTTTCTTT

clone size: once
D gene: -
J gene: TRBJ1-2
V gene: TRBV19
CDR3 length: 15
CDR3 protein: CASSTGGHKPYGYTF
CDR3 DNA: TGTGCCAGTAGTACTGGGGGACATAAACCCTATGGCTACACCTTC

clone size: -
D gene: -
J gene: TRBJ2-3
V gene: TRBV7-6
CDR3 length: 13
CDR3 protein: CASSWGLTDTQYF
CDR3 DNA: TGTGCCAGCAGCTGGGGACTCACAGATACGCAGTATTTT

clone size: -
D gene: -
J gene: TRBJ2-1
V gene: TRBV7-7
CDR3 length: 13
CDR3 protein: CASSLSSYNEQFF
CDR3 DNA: TGTGCTAGCAGTTTAAGCTCCTACAATGAGCAGTTCTTC

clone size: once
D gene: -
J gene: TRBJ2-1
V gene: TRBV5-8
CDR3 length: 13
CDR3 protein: CASSVQGGNEQFF
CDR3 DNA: TGTGCCAGCAGCGTCCAGGGTGGAAATGAGCAGTTCTTC

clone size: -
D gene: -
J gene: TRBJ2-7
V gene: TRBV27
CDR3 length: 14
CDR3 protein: CASSFGDGRYEQYF
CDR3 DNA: TGTGCCAGCAGTTTCGGGGACGGCCGCTACGAGCAGTACTTC

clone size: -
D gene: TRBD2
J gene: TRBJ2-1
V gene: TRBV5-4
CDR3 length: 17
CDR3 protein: CASSLFRGGSSYNEQFF
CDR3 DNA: TGTGCCAGCAGCTTGTTCCGGGGGGGCTCCTCCTACAATGAGCAGTTCTTC

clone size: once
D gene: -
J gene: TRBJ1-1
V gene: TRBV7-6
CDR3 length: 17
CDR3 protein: CASSLEAAGILNTEAFF
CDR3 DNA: TGTGCCAGCAGCTTAGAGGCAGCAGGGATATTGAACACTGAAGCTTTCTTT

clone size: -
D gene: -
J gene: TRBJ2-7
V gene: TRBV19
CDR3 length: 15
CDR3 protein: CASSTGTYTSYEQYF
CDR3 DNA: TGTGCCAGTAGTACGGGGACCTACACCTCCTACGAGCAGTACTTC

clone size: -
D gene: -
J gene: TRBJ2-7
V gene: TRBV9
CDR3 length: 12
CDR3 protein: CASSTFSYEQYF
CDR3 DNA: TGTGCCAGCAGCACTTTCTCCTACGAGCAGTACTTC

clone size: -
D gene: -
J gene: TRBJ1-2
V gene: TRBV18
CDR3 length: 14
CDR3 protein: CASSDPTSSGGYTF
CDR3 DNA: TGTGCCAGCTCCGACCCAACGTCCTCGGGCGGCTACACCTTC